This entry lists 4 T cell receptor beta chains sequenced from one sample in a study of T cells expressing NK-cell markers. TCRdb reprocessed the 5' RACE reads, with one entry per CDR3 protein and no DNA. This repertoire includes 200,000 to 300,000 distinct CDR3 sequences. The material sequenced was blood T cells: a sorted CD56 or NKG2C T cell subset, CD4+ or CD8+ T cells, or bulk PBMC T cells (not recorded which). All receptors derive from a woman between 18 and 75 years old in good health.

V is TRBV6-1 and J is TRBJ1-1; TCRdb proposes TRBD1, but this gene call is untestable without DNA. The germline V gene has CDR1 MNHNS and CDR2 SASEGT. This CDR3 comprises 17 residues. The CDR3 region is CASSPLGGQGPDTEAFF.

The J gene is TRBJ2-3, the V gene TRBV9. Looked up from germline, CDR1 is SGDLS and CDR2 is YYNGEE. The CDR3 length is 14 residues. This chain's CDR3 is CASSPRHSTDTQYF.

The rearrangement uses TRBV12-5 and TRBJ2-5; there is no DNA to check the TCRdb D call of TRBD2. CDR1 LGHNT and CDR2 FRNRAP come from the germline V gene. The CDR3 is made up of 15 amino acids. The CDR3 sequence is CASGSERGGRETQYF.

CDR3 sequence: CASIAGQTNTEAFF. V is TRBV12-3 or TRBV12-4 and J is TRBJ1-1; TCRdb reports TRBD1, a call that lacks DNA to check it against. The CDR3 sequence is 14 residues long.